This T cell receptor (beta chain) originates from a study of control samples from healthy donors and cancer patients. This CDR3 is 11 amino acids long. V lost 7 bases and J 8 bases, leaving 11 bases between the germline ends. Per the germline V gene, CDR1 is SNHLY and CDR2 is FYNNEI. Produced via immunoSEQ multiplex PCR; TCRdb's table is partial and in-frame only. The sample has about 120,000 clones, around 90% seen once; the top ten hold roughly 2.5%. The rearrangement links TRBV2 to TRBJ1-2; D not certain. Sequenced material: blood. This clonotype originated in a woman aged 70-85 years in good health. The CDR3 DNA reads TGTGCCAGCACCGCCGTCGAGGGCTACACCTTC. Translating gives CASTAVEGYTF.